This TCR beta chain was obtained from a study of cytomegalovirus exposure and HLA in healthy donors. Overall study: Out of about 410 genotyped donors, about 80% belonged to the Caucasian-associated ancestry cluster. General study findings and limits: Certain sequence variants were highly shared and formed a cluster, and this cluster was likely a sequencing artifact. Roughly even sequencing depth across donors was the assumption behind the presence/absence analyses.

PCR used 60 Vbeta primers and 13 Jbeta primers. Data came from immunoSEQ multiplex PCR; TCRdb stores just in-frame clones and leaves some out. The sample has about 150,000 clones, 70% to 85% seen once; the top ten hold roughly 6.7%. As regards this clone: Its antigen is unknown.

This TCR came from a man aged 45-65 years in good health and CMV-seropositive. What was sequenced was PBMCs.

CDR3 loop: CASSSHGGANTGELFF. CDR3 nucleotides: TGTGCCAGCAGCTCCCATGGCGGCGCGAACACCGGGGAGCTGTTTTTT. This chain joins TRBV7-6 and TRBJ2-2; D gene unclear. Trimming shortened V by 4 bases and J by 0 bases, and 12 bases separated the two germline ends. CDR1 is SGHVS and CDR2 is FNYEAQ in the germline V gene. The CDR3 covers 16 residues. Filled out from reference TRBV7-6 and TRBJ2-2, the complete variable domain reads GAGVSQSPRYKVTKRGQDVALRCDPISGHVSLYWYRQALGQGPEFLTYFNYEAQQDKSGLPNDRFSAERPEGSISTLTIQRTEQRDSAMYRCASSSHGGANTGELFFGEGSRLTVL.